Each of the 30 T cell receptor beta chains below was sequenced from the same sample in a study of somatic mutations in cytotoxic T cells in rheumatoid arthritis. Profiling relied on immunoSEQ multiplex PCR, and the TCRdb table lists in-frame clones only, not all of them. Altogether about 25,000 clones are present, just under 75% being singletons, with the ten largest covering around 8.9%. Sequencing input: CD8+ T cells sorted from blood. Receptors were obtained from a woman younger than 35 in good health.

Written as DNA, the CDR3 is TGTGCCTGGAGCAGGATCACTGAAGCTTTCTTT. It translates to CAWSRITEAFF. The chain has TRBV30 and TRBJ1-1; D not resolved. Germline values: CDR1 GTSNPN, CDR2 SVGIG (reference sequence). This CDR3 is 11 amino acids long. The V end was cut by 3 bases, the J end by 4 bases, with 6 bases between.

The chain links TRBV28 to TRBJ1-1, with D unclear. Between the trimmed V and J ends, which lost 4 bases and 4 bases, there was a span of 13 bases. This CDR3 region has 14 residues. Germline CDR1 and CDR2: MDHEN and SYDVKM. In nucleotides, the CDR3 is TGTGCCAGCAGTTCTCTAGGGTTGGGCACTGAAGCTTTCTTT. Translated, it gives CASSSLGLGTEAFF.

This chain uses TRBV7-9 with TRBJ2-7; D may be TRBD1 (6 bases). CDR3 size: 13 residues. V lost 3 bases to trimming and J lost 2 bases, with 8 bases between them. Germline CDR1 is SEHNR and CDR2 is FQNEAQ (reference sequence). The chain's CDR3 is CASSLGAPYEQYF. The CDR3 region has the DNA TGTGCCAGCAGCTTGGGGGCCCCCTACGAGCAGTACTTC.

The V and J genes are TRBV4-2 and TRBJ2-1; no clear D gene. There are 13 residues in the CDR3. The V end was cut by 1 base, the J end by 3 bases, with 4 bases between. Germline CDR1 is LGHNA and CDR2 is YNFKEQ. The CDR3 DNA reads TGTGCCAGCAGCCAAGGACTCTACAATGAGCAGTTCTTC. It translates to CASSQGLYNEQFF.

The chain combines TRBV2 with TRBJ2-1; TRBD2 agrees at 9 bases. V shed 4 bases and J 5 bases; nucleotides not matched to a gene: 6. Germline CDR1 and CDR2: SNHLY and FYNNEI. The CDR3 has 15 amino acids. CDR3 amino acids: CASSVGAGGHNEQFF. The CDR3 nucleotides read TGTGCCAGCAGTGTAGGAGCGGGGGGCCACAATGAGCAGTTCTTC.

The chain joins TRBV6-5 to TRBJ1-4, with 7 bases identical to TRBD1. The germline V gene has CDR1 MNHEY and CDR2 SVGAGI. This CDR3 has 16 residues. Trimming took 0 bases from V and 3 from J; bases not matched to a gene: 4. CDR3 bases: TGTGCCAGCAGTTACTCGGGGACAGCCTCTAATGAAAAACTGTTTTTT. This gives the protein CASSYSGTASNEKLFF.

The CDR3 bases are TGTGCCAGTAGTAAACAGGGGCACCCTAACTATGGCTACACCTTC. As protein: CASSKQGHPNYGYTF. The chain has TRBV19 and TRBJ1-2; 7 bases agree with TRBD1. This CDR3 spans 15 amino acids. The germline V gene encodes CDR1 LNHDA and CDR2 SQIVND (reference sequence). V trimming: 4 bases; J trimming: 0 bases; junction bases outside the gene matches: 5. Filled out from reference TRBV19 and TRBJ1-2, the complete variable domain reads DGGITQSPKYLFRKEGQNVTLSCEQNLNHDAMYWYRQDPGQGLRLIYYSQIVNDFQKGDIAEGYSVSREKKESFPLTVTSAQKNPTAFYLCASSKQGHPNYGYTFGSGTRLTVV.

The V call is TRBV7-9, the J call TRBJ2-5, with 8 bases fitting TRBD1. With 6 bases clipped from V and 3 bases from J, the junction kept 6 bases outside the gene matches. Per the germline V gene, CDR1 is SEHNR and CDR2 is FQNEAQ (reference sequence). The length of the CDR3 is 14 residues. CDR3 nucleotides: TGTGCCAGCAGTTCAAGGACAGGGAAAGAGACCCAGTACTTC. Its protein product is CASSSRTGKETQYF.

The V gene is TRBV10-3, the J gene TRBJ2-1; 11 bases match TRBD2. Germline values: CDR1 ENHRY, CDR2 SYGVKD. Trimming removed 2 bases from V and 8 bases from J; junction bases left unmatched: 8. This CDR3 contains 16 residues. CDR3 loop: CAISEAGLAVLDEQFF. For the CDR3, the DNA is TGTGCCATCAGTGAGGCGGGACTAGCGGTCTTGGATGAGCAGTTCTTC.

This clone has just one count. The genes are TRBV9 and TRBJ2-3; D tentatively fits TRBD1 or TRBD2 (5 bases each). The length of the CDR3 is 16 residues. The germline V gene encodes CDR1 SGDLS and CDR2 YYNGEE. Deletions cut 2 bases from V and 0 bases from J, with 13 bases between. CDR3 in amino acids: CASSVRQWGSTDTQYF. Here the CDR3 DNA reads TGTGCCAGCAGCGTCAGACAATGGGGGAGCACAGATACGCAGTATTTT.

This clone was found a few times. The chain recombines TRBV6-5 with TRBJ2-1, with D perhaps TRBD2 (6 bases). The CDR3 consists of 14 residues. V lost 5 bases and J lost 7, with 15 bases in between. Germline CDR1 MNHEY, CDR2 SVGAGI. The CDR3 DNA follows: TGTGCCAGCAGTCCCGGCCCTGGAGGGAATGAGCAGTTCTTC. Translated, it gives CASSPGPGGNEQFF.

Only one count was recorded for this clone. The J gene is TRBJ2-2, the V gene TRBV7-9, with TRBD1 as a possible D gene (5 bases). V lost 11 bases and J lost 7, with 17 bases in between. Germline V lookup: CDR1 SEHNR, CDR2 FQNEAQ (reference sequence). The CDR3 is made up of 13 amino acids. The CDR3 DNA reads TGTGCCTGCAAACGTGGGGCGGTCGGGGAGCTGTTTTTT. The encoded protein is CACKRGAVGELFF.

This clone showed up just a few times. The junction departs from germline at one end; a sequencing error may be responsible. The chain carries TRBV5-4 and TRBJ2-1, with TRBD2 identical over 7 bases. This CDR3 contains 12 residues. The germline CDR1 and CDR2 sequences are SGHNT and YYREEE (reference sequence). CDR3 coding DNA: TGTGCCAGCAGCTTGTCCCTAGCGGATGAGATCTTC. This translates into CASSLSLADEIF.

V is TRBV5-8 and J is TRBJ2-7, with 10 bases identical to TRBD1. Losses at the gene ends were 3 bases for V and 4 bases for J; bases not matched to a gene: 4. CDR1 is SGHTS and CDR2 is YDEGEE in the germline V gene. The CDR3 length is 14 residues. The CDR3 nucleotides are TGTGCCAGCAGCTCCGGGACAGGGGTTTACGAGCAGTACTTC. Translating it yields CASSSGTGVYEQYF.

The V call is TRBV11-2, the J call TRBJ2-1; no reliable D call. CDR1 is SGHAT and CDR2 is FQNNGV in the germline V gene. The germline V and J ends were trimmed by 3 bases and 4 bases, with 10 bases remaining between them. The CDR3 has 14 residues. Written as DNA, the CDR3 is TGTGCCAGCAGCTTCGCGGCTGCTTACAATGAGCAGTTCTTC. Its protein product is CASSFAAAYNEQFF. Full variable domain (rest looked up from reference TRBV11-2 and TRBJ2-1): EAGVAQSPRYKIIEKRQSVAFWCNPISGHATLYWYQQILGQGPKLLIQFQNNGVVDDSQLPKDRFSAERLKGVDSTLKIQPAKLEDSAVYLCASSFAAAYNEQFFGPGTRLTVL.

This chain joins TRBV2 and TRBJ2-7, with D possibly matching TRBD2 (7 bases). This CDR3 has 17 residues. V lost 4 bases and J 2 bases, leaving 21 bases between the germline ends. CDR1 and CDR2 from the germline V gene are SNHLY and FYNNEI. Here the CDR3 DNA reads TGTGCCAGCAGTGTTGTGCCGAGGACGGGGGGCCCCTACGAGCAGTACGTC. This encodes CASSVVPRTGGPYEQYV.

This sequence joins TRBV28 and TRBJ1-1; tentative D call: TRBD1 (6 bases). The CDR3 consists of 15 residues. Germline V gives CDR1 MDHEN, CDR2 SYDVKM. Trimming left V 3 bases short and J 4 bases short, with 15 bases between. CDR3 loop: CASSFNTGFGTEAFF. For the CDR3, the DNA is TGTGCCAGCAGTTTTAATACAGGGTTTGGCACTGAAGCTTTCTTT.

This chain joins TRBV10-2 and TRBJ2-3, with D maybe TRBD2 (6 bases). V lost 7 bases and J 2 bases, leaving 19 bases between the germline ends. This CDR3 has 16 amino acids. CDR1 is WSHSY and CDR2 is SAAADI in the germline V gene. The CDR3 region is CASTPDGTSYTDTQYF. The CDR3, as DNA: TGCGCCAGCACCCCAGACGGGACTTCCTACACAGATACGCAGTATTTT.

J is TRBJ2-7 and V is TRBV5-1; tentative D call: TRBD1 (5 bases). The CDR3 covers 15 residues. V shed 1 base and J shed 3 bases, with 14 bases lying between them. Per the germline V gene, CDR1 is SGHRS and CDR2 is YFSETQ. The CDR3, as DNA: TGCGCCAGCAGCTTGTACCAGGGTGCCCTCTACGAGCAGTACTTC. This sequence encodes CASSLYQGALYEQYF. The complete variable domain, with remaining parts taken from reference TRBV5-1 and TRBJ2-7, reads KAGVTQTPRYLIKTRGQQVTLSCSPISGHRSVSWYQQTPGQGLQFLFEYFSETQRNKGNFPGRFSGRQFSNSRSEMNVSTLELGDSALYLCASSLYQGALYEQYFGPGTRLTVT.

This chain connects TRBV7-9 to TRBJ2-7; 8 bases match TRBD1. The germline V gene encodes CDR1 SEHNR and CDR2 FQNEAQ (reference sequence). The trim removed 4 bases at V and 6 bases at J, leaving 11 bases unmatched. The length of the CDR3 is 15 residues. The CDR3 sequence is CASSSPQDRGGEQYF. CDR3 DNA: TGTGCCAGCAGCTCCCCTCAAGACAGGGGTGGCGAGCAGTACTTC.

The table lists this clone with a count of one. The chain recombines TRBV6-6 with TRBJ2-3; D gene ambiguous. Germline V gives CDR1 MNHNY, CDR2 SVGAGI (reference sequence). V lost 0 bases, J lost 6 bases, and 10 bases lay in between. This CDR3 comprises 14 residues. CDR3 residues: CASSYSISRDTQYF. CDR3 bases: TGTGCCAGCAGTTACTCGATTTCGCGGGATACGCAGTATTTT.

This clone appeared once. This chain connects TRBV28 to TRBJ2-1; the D is unclear. There are 15 residues in the CDR3. Trimming cost V 2 bases and J 0 bases, with 8 bases left between them. In germline, CDR1 is MDHEN, CDR2 SYDVKM. CDR3 sequence reads: CASSLNLGSYNEQFF. The CDR3 DNA reads TGTGCCAGCAGTTTAAACCTAGGCTCCTACAATGAGCAGTTCTTC.

CDR3 region: CAWSTENYGYTF. DNA of the CDR3: TGTGCCTGGAGTACAGAAAACTATGGCTACACCTTC. This sequence joins TRBV30 and TRBJ1-2, with D unclear. This CDR3 is built from 12 residues. Trimming cost V 2 bases and J 2 bases, with 6 bases left between them. Germline-derived CDR1 and CDR2 are GTSNPN and SVGIG (reference sequence).

The chain uses TRBV15 and TRBJ1-1; TRBD1 agrees at 12 bases. The V segment lost 6 bases and the J segment 5 bases; nucleotides outside the gene matches: 7. This CDR3 has 15 amino acids. From germline, CDR1 is LNHNV and CDR2 YYDKDF (reference sequence). CDR3 amino acids: CATRRDRGRGTEAFF. DNA for the CDR3: TGTGCCACCAGGAGGGACAGGGGGCGCGGGACTGAAGCTTTCTTT. The variable domain in full, with the rest retrieved from reference TRBV15 and TRBJ1-1, is DAMVIQNPRYQVTQFGKPVTLSCSQTLNHNVMYWYQQKSSQAPKLLFHYYDKDFNNEADTPDNFQSRRPNTSFCFLDIRSPGLGDTAMYLCATRRDRGRGTEAFFGQGTRLTVV.

The chain couples TRBV7-9 to TRBJ2-7; TRBD1 is a possible D gene (6 bases). Germline CDR1 reads SEHNR; CDR2 reads FQNEAQ (reference sequence). This CDR3 contains 14 residues. V shed 5 bases and J shed 2 bases, with 13 bases lying between them. CDR3 nucleotides: TGTGCCAGCAGCCCGATGGACAGAGCCTACGAGCAGTACTTC. Translated, it gives CASSPMDRAYEQYF.

The table lists this clone with a count of one. V and J are TRBV13 and TRBJ1-1; D may be TRBD1 (5 bases). The CDR3 extends over 14 amino acids. Germline V gives CDR1 PRHDT, CDR2 FYEKMQ (reference sequence). Trimming removed 7 bases from V and 4 bases from J, with 16 bases in between. The CDR3 sequence is CASTPPGRGTEAFF. CDR3 DNA: TGTGCCAGCACCCCCCCAGGGCGAGGCACTGAAGCTTTCTTT.

The rearrangement joins TRBV4-1 to TRBJ1-3; D is unclear. The ends were cut back, 3 bases at V and 0 bases at J, with 12 bases in the middle. CDR1 and CDR2 from the germline V gene are MGHRA and YSYEKL. The CDR3 sequence is 16 residues long. CDR3 amino acids: CASSHGGLSSGNTIYF. CDR3 bases: TGCGCCAGCAGCCATGGTGGGTTGAGCTCTGGAAACACCATATATTTT.

This chain links TRBV29-1 with TRBJ2-2; D remains unclear. CDR3 size: 15 residues. The V end was cut by 2 bases, the J end by 0 bases, with 10 bases between. Germline V CDR1 and CDR2: SQVTM, ANQGSEA. CDR3 sequence: CSVEPRQANTGELFF. In nucleotides, the CDR3 is TGCAGCGTTGAACCCAGGCAGGCGAACACCGGGGAGCTGTTTTTT.

The chain is built from TRBV11-3 and TRBJ2-2; D may be TRBD2 (6 bases). Germline V gene data show CDR1 as SGHNT and CDR2 as YENEEA. V lost 1 base, J lost 4 bases, and 10 bases lay in between. The CDR3 extends over 15 amino acids. CDR3 amino acids: CASSLARGGTGELFF. DNA for the CDR3: TGTGCCAGCAGCTTAGCTCGGGGAGGCACCGGGGAGCTGTTTTTT. The entire variable domain, with the rest obtained from reference TRBV11-3 and TRBJ2-2, is as follows: EAGVVQSPRYKIIEKKQPVAFWCNPISGHNTLYWYLQNLGQGPELLIRYENEEAVDDSQLPKDRFSAERLKGVDSTLKIQPAELGDSAVYLCASSLARGGTGELFFGEGSRLTVL.

V usage is TRBV9 and J usage is TRBJ2-1; D is possibly TRBD2 (6 bases). The CDR3 sequence is 11 residues long. Trimming took off 4 bases at V and 10 bases at J, with 9 bases between the two ends. Germline CDR1 is SGDLS and CDR2 is YYNGEE. This chain's CDR3 is CASSRDFEQFF. CDR3 nucleotides: TGTGCCAGCAGCCGGGACTTCGAGCAGTTCTTC. Together with reference TRBV9 and TRBJ2-1, the CDR3 gives the full variable domain: DSGVTQTPKHLITATGQRVTLRCSPRSGDLSVYWYQQSLDQGLQFLIQYYNGEERAKGNILERFSAQQFPDLHSELNLSSLELGDSALYFCASSRDFEQFFGPGTRLTVL.